Presented here are 26 T cell receptor beta chains from one specimen sequenced in a study of blood T cells in healthy people across ages. Using a J-beta primer mix together with a sample-barcoded 5' primer, a second PCR was run for roughly 6 to 12 cycles. TCRdb redid the calling of the 5' RACE reads with MiXCR, one entry per CDR3 protein. The sample lists about 780,000 distinct CDR3 sequences; 25% to 30% were seen once. Another study also made use of these data, one on T cells of mothers and their children.

The sequenced material came from blood. All receptors come from a boy younger than 18 in good health.

The chain carries TRBV30 and TRBJ2-1; 12 nucleotides agree with TRBD2. Germline trimming cut 4 bases from V and 4 bases from J; bases unmatched to any gene: 11. This CDR3 spans 17 amino acids. Germline CDR1 GTSNPN, CDR2 SVGIG (reference sequence). The CDR3 sequence: CAWTGWGLAGEYNEQFF. The CDR3 region has the DNA TGTGCCTGGACTGGCTGGGGACTAGCGGGTGAATACAATGAGCAGTTCTTC.

In its sample, this clonotype was seen a few times. This is likely a read error, given that the CDR3 carries no conserved phenylalanine or tryptophan at its end. V usage is TRBV30 and J usage is TRBJ2-7; no clear D. Germline-derived CDR1 and CDR2 are GTSNPN and SVGIG (reference sequence). The CDR3 loop spans 11 amino acids. Trimming shortened V by 7 bases and J by 3 bases, and 10 bases separated the two germline ends. In nucleotides, the CDR3 is TGTGCCTTATCCGCTAACTACGAGCAGTACCTC. Translating gives CALSANYEQYL.

The rearrangement uses TRBV7-9 and TRBJ1-4; 8 bases line up with TRBD1. Trimming at V came to 0 bases and at J to 7 bases, leaving 4 bases not matched to a gene. The CDR3 has 15 residues. Germline CDR1 SEHNR, CDR2 FQNEAQ (reference sequence). The CDR3, as DNA: TGTGCCAGCAGCTTAGCAGGCAGGGGGCCTGAAAAACTGTTTTTT. Encoded protein: CASSLAGRGPEKLFF.

This clonotype appeared a few times. The rearrangement uses TRBV28 and TRBJ1-4, with 9 bases fitting TRBD1. Losses at the gene ends were 6 bases for V and 10 bases for J; bases not matched to a gene: 15. The CDR3 loop spans 16 amino acids. Germline values: CDR1 MDHEN, CDR2 SYDVKM. The chain's CDR3 is CASSPIGQGRIGKLFF. The CDR3 DNA reads as TGTGCCAGCAGCCCAATCGGACAGGGGAGGATTGGAAAACTGTTTTTT.

This chain uses TRBV28 with TRBJ1-5; D gene uncertain. This CDR3 spans 14 amino acids. CDR1 is MDHEN and CDR2 is SYDVKM in the germline V gene. V shed 3 bases and J shed 8 bases, with 14 bases lying between them. In nucleotides, the CDR3 is TGTGCCAGCAGTTTGGTAGGGTTAGTGAAGCCCCAGCATTTT. Its protein is CASSLVGLVKPQHF.

As concerns this clonotype: The DNA is omitted, as the CDR3 cannot be located on it reliably, and the CDR3 follows TCRdb's listing. This rearrangement joins TRBV4-1 to TRBJ2-2; the table calls TRBD1, which could not be checked here. CDR1 MGHRA and CDR2 YSYEKL come from the germline V gene. The length of the CDR3 is 18 amino acids, counting both ends. CDR3 region: CASSQDMGGRNTGELFFF.

The chain carries TRBV7-3 and TRBJ2-3, with D uncertain. Germline V gene data show CDR1 as SGHTA and CDR2 as FQGTGA. The CDR3 length is 14 residues. Trimming pared 4 bases from V and 5 bases from J, leaving 13 bases between. The CDR3 region is CASSSQVGQDTQYF. As DNA, the CDR3 is TGTGCCAGCAGCTCGCAGGTCGGTCAAGATACGCAGTATTTT.

The rearrangement joins TRBV11-2 to TRBJ1-2; D is unclear. With 5 bases removed from V and 4 bases from J, the gap between germline ends came to 20 bases. Germline lookup yields CDR1 SGHAT and CDR2 FQNNGV. CDR3 size: 16 residues. This chain's CDR3 is CASSPVTGSRGYGYTF. CDR3 bases: TGTGCCAGCAGCCCAGTTACGGGGTCGCGCGGCTATGGCTACACCTTC.

This clonotype turned up a few times. The chain couples TRBV6-1 to TRBJ2-5, with 9 bases matching TRBD2. The DNA end favors TRBJ2-7, so the J call may be wrong. The CDR3 extends over 17 amino acids. The V gene's germline CDR1 is MNHNS and CDR2 SASEGT. CDR3 sequence reads: CASSPTLAGPQKNEQYF. The CDR3 DNA follows: TGTGCCAGCAGCCCCACCCTAGCGGGGCCTCAGAAAAACGAGCAGTACTTC.

This clonotype has just a few counts. The chain has TRBV28 and TRBJ2-4, with TRBD1 matching 9 bases. V was pared by 2 bases and J by 3 bases, with 5 bases of the junction left unmatched. The CDR3 contains 16 residues. Germline lookup yields CDR1 MDHEN and CDR2 SYDVKM. Here the CDR3 reads CASSLPRTGDKNIQYF. CDR3 nucleotide sequence: TGTGCCAGCAGTTTACCCCGGACAGGGGACAAAAACATTCAGTACTTC.

This clonotype was detected only a few times. This chain uses TRBV2 with TRBJ1-1, with D perhaps TRBD1 (5 bases). Trimming pared 0 bases from V and 0 bases from J, leaving 8 bases between. Germline V gene sequence: CDR1 SNHLY, CDR2 FYNNEI. This CDR3 contains 15 residues. The CDR3 DNA is TGTGCCAGCAGTGAAGCGGGGGAATTGAACACTGAAGCTTTCTTT. Its translation is CASSEAGELNTEAFF.

V gene TRBV4-2 combines with J gene TRBJ1-4; D call uncertain. V gave up 3 bases and J gave up 8 bases, with 16 bases separating them. CDR1 is LGHNA and CDR2 is YNFKEQ in the germline V gene. This CDR3 has 15 amino acids. CDR3 loop: CASSQELSDGEKLFF. Here the CDR3 DNA reads TGTGCCAGCAGCCAGGAACTGTCGGATGGAGAAAAACTGTTTTTT.

This clonotype showed up just a few times. This chain uses TRBV3-1 with TRBJ2-3; 10 nucleotides match TRBD2. From germline, CDR1 is LGHDT and CDR2 YNNKEL (reference sequence). Germline trimming cut 6 bases from V and 14 bases from J; bases unmatched to any gene: 8. This CDR3 is 12 amino acids long. In DNA, the CDR3 is TGTGCCAGCAGTTACCTAGCGGGGGCGCGGTATTTT. Translation: CASSYLAGARYF.

In this sample, this clonotype turned up a few times. The chain couples TRBV27 to TRBJ2-7; 7 bases fit TRBD1. After removal of 6 bases from V and 3 bases from J, the junction contained 8 bases not matched to a gene. The CDR3 is made up of 14 amino acids. In germline, CDR1 is MNHEY, CDR2 SMNVEV (reference sequence). The CDR3, as DNA: TGTGCCAGCAGCCGGATCCGACAGGGCTACGAGCAGTACTTC. Protein product: CASSRIRQGYEQYF.

This clonotype was recorded a few times. The J gene is TRBJ1-1, the V gene TRBV20-1; 8 bases are a match to TRBD1. The CDR3 loop spans 13 amino acids. The ends lost 1 base at V and 4 bases at J; junction bases unmatched: 2. CDR1 and CDR2 (germline): DFQATT, SNEGSKA (reference sequence). The CDR3 coding sequence is TGCAGTGCTAGAGGAGGACAGGGCACTGAAGCTTTCTTT. It specifies CSARGGQGTEAFF.

This clonotype was seen more than once but under ten times. V usage is TRBV20-1 and J usage is TRBJ1-2, with a tentative D call TRBD1 (6 bases). V dropped 1 base and J dropped 7 bases, with 16 bases sitting between them. The germline gives CDR1 DFQATT, CDR2 SNEGSKA (reference sequence). This CDR3 has 14 amino acids. In DNA form, the CDR3 reads TGCAGTGCTAGAGTGGGCAGGGGCAGGGGTGGCTACACCTTC. Protein: CSARVGRGRGGYTF.

V usage is TRBV14 and J usage is TRBJ2-1; 9 nucleotides align to TRBD2. CDR3 size: 17 residues. With 2 bases clipped from V and 4 bases from J, the junction kept 9 bases outside the gene matches. Germline values: CDR1 SGHDN, CDR2 FVKESK. The CDR3 here is CASSQNTGTSRYNEQFF. CDR3 sequence (DNA): TGTGCCAGCAGCCAAAACACCGGGACTAGCAGGTACAATGAGCAGTTCTTC.

This chain links TRBV29-1 with TRBJ2-5; possibly TRBD1 for D (5 bases). Judging by the DNA end, TRBJ2-7 fits better; the J call may be wrong. CDR1 and CDR2 from the germline V gene are SQVTM and ANQGSEA. The CDR3 spans 13 residues. The CDR3 nucleotides read TGCAGCGTTGAAGACGGCAGGGTGTACGAGCAGTACTTC. Translated: CSVEDGRVYEQYF.

This clonotype was counted a few times. V gene TRBV7-9 combines with J gene TRBJ1-4; a possible D gene is TRBD1 (6 bases). V was shortened by 6 bases and J by 7 bases, with 15 bases between the two germline ends. CDR1 is SEHNR and CDR2 is FQNEAQ in the germline V gene (reference sequence). The length of the CDR3 is 14 residues. In nucleotides, the CDR3 is TGTGCCAGCAGTCCAGGGGAGATTACTGAAAAACTGTTTTTT. The encoded protein is CASSPGEITEKLFF.

The chain uses TRBV6-6 and TRBJ1-5; possibly TRBD1 for D (6 bases). Germline V gene lookup returns CDR1 MNHNY and CDR2 SVGAGI (reference sequence). The CDR3 runs 15 residues. V lost 6 bases, J lost 4 bases, and 16 bases lay in between. CDR3 in amino acids: CASRGHRVANQPQHF. DNA of the CDR3: TGTGCCAGCAGGGGACACAGGGTCGCAAATCAGCCCCAGCATTTT.

The chain has TRBV5-1 and TRBJ2-2; 12 bases fit TRBD2. In germline, CDR1 is SGHRS, CDR2 YFSETQ. This CDR3 contains 15 residues. V shed 7 bases, J shed 5 bases, and the junction held 6 bases outside the gene matches. CDR3 amino acids: CASGLAGGRTGELFF. In DNA, the CDR3 is TGCGCCAGCGGCCTAGCGGGGGGGCGAACCGGGGAGCTGTTTTTT.

This CDR3 is CASSKGPPYTF. The CDR3 DNA follows: TGTGCCAGCAGCAAGGGACCCCCCTACACCTTC. The V gene is TRBV7-8, the J gene TRBJ1-2, with D maybe TRBD1 (5 bases). This CDR3 has 11 residues. V lost 5 bases and J 10 bases, leaving 11 bases between the germline ends. Per germline, CDR1 SGHVS and CDR2 FQNEAQ.

The chain employs TRBV11-2 and TRBJ2-5, with unresolved D. Trimming cost V 3 bases and J 9 bases, with 14 bases left between them. The germline V gene encodes CDR1 SGHAT and CDR2 FQNNGV. The CDR3 totals 13 residues. The CDR3 region is CASSFNRVKAQYF. In DNA, the CDR3 is TGTGCCAGCAGCTTCAACCGGGTTAAAGCCCAGTACTTC.

This clonotype has only a few counts. The chain links TRBV30 to TRBJ2-1; unclear D gene. The end of the DNA is better explained by TRBJ2-5, so the J call may be wrong. CDR1 and CDR2 from the germline V gene are GTSNPN and SVGIG (reference sequence). This CDR3 comprises 12 residues. The CDR3 region is CAWTSNRETQYF. The CDR3 nucleotides are TGTGCCTGGACAAGTAACCGAGAGACCCAGTACTTC.

This clonotype was observed a handful of times. The chain has TRBV10-3 and TRBJ2-5; TRBD2 matches 9 bases. This CDR3 comprises 14 residues. Per germline, CDR1 ENHRY and CDR2 SYGVKD. The V gene end was trimmed by 5 bases and the J gene end by 6 bases; junction bases not matched to a gene: 7. CDR3 amino acids: CAISQGPSGKTQYF. The CDR3 coding sequence is TGTGCCATCAGTCAGGGCCCTAGCGGGAAGACCCAGTACTTC.

This clonotype was counted between two and nine times. The gene calls are TRBV5-1 and TRBJ1-4; TRBD1 matches 10 bases. Germline lookup yields CDR1 SGHRS and CDR2 YFSETQ. The CDR3 has 15 residues. The junction had 8 bases not matched to a gene; V was cut back by 4 bases and J by 8 bases. As DNA, the CDR3 is TGCGCCAGCAGCACCCGGACAGGGGGGGGCGAAAAACTGTTTTTT. Its translation is CASSTRTGGGEKLFF.